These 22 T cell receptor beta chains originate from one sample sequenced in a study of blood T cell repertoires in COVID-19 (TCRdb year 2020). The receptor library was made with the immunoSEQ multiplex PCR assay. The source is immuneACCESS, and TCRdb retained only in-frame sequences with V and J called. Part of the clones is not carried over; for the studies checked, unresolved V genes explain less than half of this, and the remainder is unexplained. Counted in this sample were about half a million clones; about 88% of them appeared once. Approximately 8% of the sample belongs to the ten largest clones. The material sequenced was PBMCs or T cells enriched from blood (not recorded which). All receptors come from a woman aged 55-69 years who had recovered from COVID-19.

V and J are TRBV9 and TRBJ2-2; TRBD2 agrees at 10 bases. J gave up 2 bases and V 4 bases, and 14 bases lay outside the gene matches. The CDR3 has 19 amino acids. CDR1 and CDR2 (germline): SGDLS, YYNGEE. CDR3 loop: CASSPRASGGAINTGELFF. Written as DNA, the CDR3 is TGTGCCAGCAGCCCTCGGGCGAGCGGGGGGGCCATAAACACCGGGGAGCTGTTTTTT.

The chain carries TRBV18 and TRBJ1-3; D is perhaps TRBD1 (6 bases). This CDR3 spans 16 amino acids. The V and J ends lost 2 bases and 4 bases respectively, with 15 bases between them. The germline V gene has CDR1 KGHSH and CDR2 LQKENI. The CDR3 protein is CASSPNPTGSGNTIYF. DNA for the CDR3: TGTGCCAGCTCACCAAACCCAACAGGGTCCGGAAACACCATATATTTT.

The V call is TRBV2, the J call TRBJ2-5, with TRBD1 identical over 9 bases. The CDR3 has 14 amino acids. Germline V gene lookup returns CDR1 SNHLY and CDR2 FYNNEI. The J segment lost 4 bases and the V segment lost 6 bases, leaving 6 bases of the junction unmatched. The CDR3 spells CASRLQGAPETQYF. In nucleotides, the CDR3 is TGTGCCAGCAGGCTACAGGGGGCTCCAGAGACCCAGTACTTC.

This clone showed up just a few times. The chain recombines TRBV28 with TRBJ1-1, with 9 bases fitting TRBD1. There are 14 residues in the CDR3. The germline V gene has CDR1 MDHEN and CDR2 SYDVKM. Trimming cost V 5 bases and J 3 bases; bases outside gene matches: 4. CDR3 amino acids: CASSQTGGYTEAFF. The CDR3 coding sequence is TGTGCCAGCAGTCAGACAGGGGGGTACACTGAAGCTTTCTTT.

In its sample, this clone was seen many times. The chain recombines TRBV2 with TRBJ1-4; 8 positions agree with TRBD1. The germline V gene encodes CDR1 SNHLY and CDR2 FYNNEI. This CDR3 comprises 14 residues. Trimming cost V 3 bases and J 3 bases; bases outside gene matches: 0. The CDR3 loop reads CASSDRGPNEKLFF. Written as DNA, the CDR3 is TGTGCCAGCAGTGACAGGGGGCCTAATGAAAAACTGTTTTTT.

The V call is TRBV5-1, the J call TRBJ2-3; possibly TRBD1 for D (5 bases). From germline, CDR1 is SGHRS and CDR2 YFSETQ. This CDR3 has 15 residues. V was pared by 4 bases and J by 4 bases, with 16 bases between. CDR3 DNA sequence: TGCGCCAGCAGCGAGGACACATGGGCTCCAGATACGCAGTATTTT. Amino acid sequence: CASSEDTWAPDTQYF.

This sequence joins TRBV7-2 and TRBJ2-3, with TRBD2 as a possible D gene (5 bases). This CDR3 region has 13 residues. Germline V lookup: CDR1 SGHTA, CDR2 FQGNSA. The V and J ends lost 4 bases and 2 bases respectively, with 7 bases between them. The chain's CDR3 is CASSYDYTDTQYF. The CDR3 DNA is TGTGCCAGCAGCTACGACTACACAGATACGCAGTATTTT.

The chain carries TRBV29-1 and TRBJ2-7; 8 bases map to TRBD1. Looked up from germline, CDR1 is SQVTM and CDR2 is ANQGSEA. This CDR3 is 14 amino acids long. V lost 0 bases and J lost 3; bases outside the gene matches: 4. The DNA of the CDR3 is TGCAGCGTTGAAGATACAGGGGGAGGCTACGAGCAGTACTTC. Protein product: CSVEDTGGGYEQYF.

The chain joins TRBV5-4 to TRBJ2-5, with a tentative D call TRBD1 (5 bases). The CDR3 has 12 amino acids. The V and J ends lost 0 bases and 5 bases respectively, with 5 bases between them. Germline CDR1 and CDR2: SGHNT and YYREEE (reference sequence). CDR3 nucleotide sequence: TGTGCCAGCAGCTTGGACAGGGAGACCCAGTACTTC. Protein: CASSLDRETQYF.

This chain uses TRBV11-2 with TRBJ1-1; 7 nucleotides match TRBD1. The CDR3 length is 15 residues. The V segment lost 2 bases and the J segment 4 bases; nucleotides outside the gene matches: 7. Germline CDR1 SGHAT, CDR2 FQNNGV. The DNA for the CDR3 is TGTGCCAGCAGCTTAAGCACCCAGGGGGGCACTGAAGCTTTCTTT. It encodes CASSLSTQGGTEAFF.

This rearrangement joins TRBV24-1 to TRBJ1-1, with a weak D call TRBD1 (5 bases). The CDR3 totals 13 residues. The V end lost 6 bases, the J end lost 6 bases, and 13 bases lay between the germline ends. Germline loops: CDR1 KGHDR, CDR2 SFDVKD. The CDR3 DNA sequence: TGTGCCACCAGTACTTTAGGGGAATCTGAAGCTTTCTTT. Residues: CATSTLGESEAFF.

CDR3 loop: CASRSKSGGAGYEQFF. Written as DNA, the CDR3 is TGTGCCAGTAGGTCTAAAAGCGGGGGGGCAGGATATGAGCAGTTCTTC. The V gene is TRBV19, the J gene TRBJ2-1, with 10 bases matching TRBD2. CDR1 and CDR2 (germline): LNHDA, SQIVND (reference sequence). V lost 6 bases, J lost 8 bases, and 13 bases stayed unmatched. CDR3 size: 16 residues.

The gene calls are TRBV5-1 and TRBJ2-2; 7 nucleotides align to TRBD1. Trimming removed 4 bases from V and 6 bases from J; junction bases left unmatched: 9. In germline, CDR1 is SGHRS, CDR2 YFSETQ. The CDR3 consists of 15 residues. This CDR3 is CASSRQAGGPGELFF. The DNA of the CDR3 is TGCGCCAGCAGCCGGCAGGCAGGGGGACCCGGGGAGCTGTTTTTT. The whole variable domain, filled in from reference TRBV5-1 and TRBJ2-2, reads KAGVTQTPRYLIKTRGQQVTLSCSPISGHRSVSWYQQTPGQGLQFLFEYFSETQRNKGNFPGRFSGRQFSNSRSEMNVSTLELGDSALYLCASSRQAGGPGELFFGEGSRLTVL.

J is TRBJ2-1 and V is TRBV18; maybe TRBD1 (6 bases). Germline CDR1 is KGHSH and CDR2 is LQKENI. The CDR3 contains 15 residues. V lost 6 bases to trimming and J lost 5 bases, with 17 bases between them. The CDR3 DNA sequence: TGTGCCAGCTCGCGGATCTATGGACAGAACAATGAGCAGTTCTTC. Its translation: CASSRIYGQNNEQFF.

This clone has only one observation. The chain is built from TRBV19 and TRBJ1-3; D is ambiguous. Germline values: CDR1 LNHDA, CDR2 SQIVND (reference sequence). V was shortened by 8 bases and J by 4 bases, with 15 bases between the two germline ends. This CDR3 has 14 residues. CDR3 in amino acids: CASAPGSAGNTIYF. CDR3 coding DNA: TGTGCCAGTGCCCCGGGGTCAGCCGGAAACACCATATATTTT. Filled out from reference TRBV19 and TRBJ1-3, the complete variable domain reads DGGITQSPKYLFRKEGQNVTLSCEQNLNHDAMYWYRQDPGQGLRLIYYSQIVNDFQKGDIAEGYSVSREKKESFPLTVTSAQKNPTAFYLCASAPGSAGNTIYFGEGSWLTVV.

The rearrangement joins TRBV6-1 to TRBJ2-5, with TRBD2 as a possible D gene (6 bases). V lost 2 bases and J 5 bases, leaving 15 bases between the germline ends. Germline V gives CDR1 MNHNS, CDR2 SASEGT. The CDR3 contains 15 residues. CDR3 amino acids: CASSEQGVGGETQYF. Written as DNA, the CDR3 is TGTGCCAGCAGTGAACAGGGAGTTGGGGGGGAGACCCAGTACTTC.

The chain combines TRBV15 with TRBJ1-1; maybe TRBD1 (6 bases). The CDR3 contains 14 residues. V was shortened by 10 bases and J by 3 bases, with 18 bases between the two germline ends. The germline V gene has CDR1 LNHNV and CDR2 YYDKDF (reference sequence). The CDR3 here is CAIERGTGDTEAFF. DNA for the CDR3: TGTGCCATAGAAAGGGGGACCGGGGACACTGAAGCTTTCTTT.

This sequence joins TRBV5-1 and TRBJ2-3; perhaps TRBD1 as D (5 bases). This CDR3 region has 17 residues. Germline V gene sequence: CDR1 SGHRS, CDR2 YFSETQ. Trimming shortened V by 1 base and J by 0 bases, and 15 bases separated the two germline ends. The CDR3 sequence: CASSLQGTTQSTDTQYF. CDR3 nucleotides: TGCGCCAGCAGCTTGCAGGGTACCACCCAAAGCACAGATACGCAGTATTTT. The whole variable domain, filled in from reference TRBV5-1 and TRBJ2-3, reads KAGVTQTPRYLIKTRGQQVTLSCSPISGHRSVSWYQQTPGQGLQFLFEYFSETQRNKGNFPGRFSGRQFSNSRSEMNVSTLELGDSALYLCASSLQGTTQSTDTQYFGPGTRLTVL.

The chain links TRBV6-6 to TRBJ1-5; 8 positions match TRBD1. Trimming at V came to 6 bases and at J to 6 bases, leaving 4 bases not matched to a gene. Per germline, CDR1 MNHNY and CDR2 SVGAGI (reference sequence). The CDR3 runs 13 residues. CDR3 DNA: TGTGCCAGCAGCCAAGGACAGGGTCAGCCCCAGCATTTT. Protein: CASSQGQGQPQHF.

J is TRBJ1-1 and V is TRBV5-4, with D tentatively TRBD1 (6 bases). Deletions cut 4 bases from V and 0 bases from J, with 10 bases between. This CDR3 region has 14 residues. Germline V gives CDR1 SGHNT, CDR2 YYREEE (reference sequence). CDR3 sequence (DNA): TGTGCCAGCAGCCCTGGACAGATGAACACTGAAGCTTTCTTT. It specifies CASSPGQMNTEAFF.

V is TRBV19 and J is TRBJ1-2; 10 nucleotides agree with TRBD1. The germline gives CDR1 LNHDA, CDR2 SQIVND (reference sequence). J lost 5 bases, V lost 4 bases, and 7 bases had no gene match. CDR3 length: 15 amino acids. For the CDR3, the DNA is TGTGCCAGTAGTACAGCGGGGACAGGGGCTTATGGCTACACCTTC. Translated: CASSTAGTGAYGYTF. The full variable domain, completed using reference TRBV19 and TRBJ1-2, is DGGITQSPKYLFRKEGQNVTLSCEQNLNHDAMYWYRQDPGQGLRLIYYSQIVNDFQKGDIAEGYSVSREKKESFPLTVTSAQKNPTAFYLCASSTAGTGAYGYTFGSGTRLTVV.

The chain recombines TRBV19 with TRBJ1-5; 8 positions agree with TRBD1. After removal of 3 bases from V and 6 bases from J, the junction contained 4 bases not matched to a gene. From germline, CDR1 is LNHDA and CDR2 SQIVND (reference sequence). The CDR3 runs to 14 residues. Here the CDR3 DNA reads TGTGCCAGTAGTATGGGTGACAGGGGTCAGCCCCAGCATTTT. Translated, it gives CASSMGDRGQPQHF.